This TCR beta chain was identified in a study of T-cell reconstitution after alpha-beta-depleted transplantation in children. TCRbeta library preparation incorporated unique molecular identifiers. In TCRdb, the PCR reads were re-called with MiXCR into one record per CDR3 protein. This sample has 150,000 to 250,000 distinct CDR3 sequences; approximately 15% occur once, and the top ten carry roughly 13%. This clonotype was found many times. The V end was cut by 7 bases, the J end by 4 bases, with 15 bases between. Germline V gene data show CDR1 as SGHRS and CDR2 as YFSETQ. This CDR3 contains 13 residues.

The gene calls are TRBV5-1 and TRBJ2-7, with a tentative D call TRBD2 (6 bases). The specimen comprised PBMCs from the stem cell graft donor, sampled from the stem cell graft. The clonotype originates from a human donor who donated a stem cell graft to a child with acute lymphoblastic leukemia. The CDR3 DNA follows: TGCGCCAGCTCCGCGGGACTGAGATACGAGCAGTACTTC. Amino acid sequence: CASSAGLRYEQYF.